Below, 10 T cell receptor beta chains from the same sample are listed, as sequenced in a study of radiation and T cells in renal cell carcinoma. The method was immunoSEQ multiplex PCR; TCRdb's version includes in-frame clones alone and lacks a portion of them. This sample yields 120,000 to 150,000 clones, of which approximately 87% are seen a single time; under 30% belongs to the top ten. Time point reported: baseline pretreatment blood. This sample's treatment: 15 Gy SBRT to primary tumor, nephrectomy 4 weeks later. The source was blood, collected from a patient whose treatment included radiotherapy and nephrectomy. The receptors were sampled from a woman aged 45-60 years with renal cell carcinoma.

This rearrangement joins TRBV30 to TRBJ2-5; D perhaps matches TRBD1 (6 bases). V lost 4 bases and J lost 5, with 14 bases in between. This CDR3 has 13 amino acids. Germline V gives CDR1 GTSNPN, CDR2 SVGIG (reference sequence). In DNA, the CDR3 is TGTGCCTGGAAAATGGGGGCAGGGGAGACCCAGTACTTC. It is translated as CAWKMGAGETQYF.

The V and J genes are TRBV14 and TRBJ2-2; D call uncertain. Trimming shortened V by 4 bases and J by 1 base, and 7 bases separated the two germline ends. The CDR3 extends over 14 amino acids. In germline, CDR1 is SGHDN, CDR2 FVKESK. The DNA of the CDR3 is TGTGCCAGCAGCCGAGGACGGAACACCGGGGAGCTGTTTTTT. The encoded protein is CASSRGRNTGELFF.

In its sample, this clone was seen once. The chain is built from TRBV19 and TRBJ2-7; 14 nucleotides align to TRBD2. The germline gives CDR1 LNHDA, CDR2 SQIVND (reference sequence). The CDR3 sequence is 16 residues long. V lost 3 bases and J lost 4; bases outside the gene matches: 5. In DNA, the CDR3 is TGTGCCAGTAGTATGGGGACTAGCGGGAGAGGATACGAGCAGTACTTC. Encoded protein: CASSMGTSGRGYEQYF.

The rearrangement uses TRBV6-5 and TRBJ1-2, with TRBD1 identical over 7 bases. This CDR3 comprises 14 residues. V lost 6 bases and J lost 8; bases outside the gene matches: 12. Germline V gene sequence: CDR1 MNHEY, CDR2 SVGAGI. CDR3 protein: CASRSGQNRGGYTF. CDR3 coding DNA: TGTGCCAGCAGGTCGGGACAGAATAGGGGAGGCTACACCTTC.

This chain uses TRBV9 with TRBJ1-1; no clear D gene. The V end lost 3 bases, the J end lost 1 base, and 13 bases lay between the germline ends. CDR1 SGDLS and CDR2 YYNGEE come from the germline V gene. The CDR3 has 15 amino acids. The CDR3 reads CASSATRARNTEAFF. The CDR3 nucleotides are TGTGCCAGCAGCGCAACGCGGGCGAGGAACACTGAAGCTTTCTTT.

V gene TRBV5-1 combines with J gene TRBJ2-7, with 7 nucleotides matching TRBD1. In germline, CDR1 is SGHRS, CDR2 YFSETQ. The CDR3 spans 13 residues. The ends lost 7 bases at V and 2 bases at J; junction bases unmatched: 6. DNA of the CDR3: TGCGCCAGCGGGGACAGTGGTACCTACGAGCAGTACTTC. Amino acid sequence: CASGDSGTYEQYF.

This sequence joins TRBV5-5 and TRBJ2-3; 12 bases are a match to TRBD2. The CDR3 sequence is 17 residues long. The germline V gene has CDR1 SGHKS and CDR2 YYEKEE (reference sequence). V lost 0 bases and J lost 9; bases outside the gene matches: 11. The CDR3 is CASSLVLAGGPRGTQYF. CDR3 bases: TGTGCCAGCAGCTTGGTCCTAGCGGGAGGGCCAAGAGGAACGCAGTATTTT.

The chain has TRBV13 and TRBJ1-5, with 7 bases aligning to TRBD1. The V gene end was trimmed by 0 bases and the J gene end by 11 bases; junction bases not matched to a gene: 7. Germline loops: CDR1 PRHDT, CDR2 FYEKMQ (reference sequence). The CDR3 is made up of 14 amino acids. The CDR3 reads CASSLGTGKDAQHF. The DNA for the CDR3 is TGTGCCAGCAGCTTAGGGACAGGGAAAGACGCCCAGCATTTT.

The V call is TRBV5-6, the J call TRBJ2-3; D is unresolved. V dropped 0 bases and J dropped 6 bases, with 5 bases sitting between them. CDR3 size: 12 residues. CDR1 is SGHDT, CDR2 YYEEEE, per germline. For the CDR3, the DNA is TGTGCCAGCAGCTTGGTTGGGGATACGCAGTATTTT. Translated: CASSLVGDTQYF.

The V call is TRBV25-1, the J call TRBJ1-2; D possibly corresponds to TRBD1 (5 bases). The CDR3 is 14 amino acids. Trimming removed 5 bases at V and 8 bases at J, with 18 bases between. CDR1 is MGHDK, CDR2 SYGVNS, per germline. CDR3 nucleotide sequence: TGTGCCAGCAGTCCTCCGGGGGAGGTTCAAGGCTACACCTTC. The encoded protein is CASSPPGEVQGYTF.